Listed here are 22 T cell receptor beta chains from one sample, sequenced in a study of blood T cell repertoires in COVID-19. Some clones are missing from TCRdb's copy, which holds only in-frame ones; the method was immunoSEQ multiplex PCR. The repertoire holds roughly 77,000 clones, with 80% as singletons. Specimen: peripheral blood. The receptors were sampled from a woman in her sixties or seventies with acute or convalescent COVID-19.

The J gene is TRBJ2-3, the V gene TRBV11-1; 9 nucleotides match TRBD1. Looked up from germline, CDR1 is SGHAT and CDR2 is FQDESV (reference sequence). This CDR3 has 14 residues. The J segment lost 3 bases and the V segment lost 5 bases, leaving 3 bases of the junction unmatched. This CDR3 is CASSAGQGTDTQYF. The CDR3 bases are TGTGCCAGCAGCGCAGGACAGGGGACAGATACGCAGTATTTT.

V gene TRBV4-1 combines with J gene TRBJ1-1; no firm D call. Trimming removed 1 base at V and 5 bases at J, with 17 bases between. The CDR3 is made up of 16 amino acids. Germline CDR1 is MGHRA and CDR2 is YSYEKL. The CDR3 reads CASSQGYMVGVTEAFF. The DNA for the CDR3 is TGCGCCAGCAGCCAAGGTTACATGGTAGGAGTAACTGAAGCTTTCTTT.

This chain connects TRBV29-1 to TRBJ1-1; unclear D gene. Trimming left V 4 bases short and J 1 base short, with 7 bases between. CDR3 length equals 12 residues. Germline CDR1 reads SQVTM; CDR2 reads ANQGSEA. Written as DNA, the CDR3 is TGCAGCGTTGGACGGGGGAACACTGAAGCTTTCTTT. This translates into CSVGRGNTEAFF. Full variable domain (missing parts from reference TRBV29-1 and TRBJ1-1): SAVISQKPSRDICQRGTSLTIQCQVDSQVTMMFWYRQQPGQSLTLIATANQGSEATYESGFVIDKFPISRPNLTFSTLTVSNMSPEDSSIYLCSVGRGNTEAFFGQGTRLTVV.

The V call is TRBV7-2, the J call TRBJ2-7, with 7 bases fitting TRBD1. The CDR3 totals 15 residues. Germline values: CDR1 SGHTA, CDR2 FQGNSA. J was trimmed by 6 bases and V by 5 bases; bases with no gene match: 13. CDR3 nucleotide sequence: TGTGCCAGCAGCCTAACAGGGGTCTTCCCCTCCGAGCAGTACTTC. Residues: CASSLTGVFPSEQYF.

The gene calls are TRBV18 and TRBJ2-2, with 7 bases aligning to TRBD1. Germline trimming cut 3 bases from V and 4 bases from J; bases unmatched to any gene: 2. Germline V gene lookup returns CDR1 KGHSH and CDR2 LQKENI. CDR3 size: 14 residues. This CDR3 reads CASSPDRSTGELFF. CDR3 nucleotide sequence: TGTGCCAGCTCACCGGACAGGAGCACCGGGGAGCTGTTTTTT.

The chain combines TRBV13 with TRBJ2-4; 7 nucleotides align to TRBD1. The CDR3 length is 18 residues. V was clipped by 1 base and J by 1 base; unmatched bases: 10. From germline, CDR1 is PRHDT and CDR2 FYEKMQ (reference sequence). CDR3: CASSLEGDRDTAKNIQYF. The CDR3, as DNA: TGTGCCAGCAGCTTAGAAGGTGACAGGGACACGGCCAAAAACATTCAGTACTTC.

This rearrangement joins TRBV27 to TRBJ1-6; 8 bases are shared with TRBD1. Per the germline V gene, CDR1 is MNHEY and CDR2 is SMNVEV (reference sequence). V lost 0 bases and J lost 7; bases outside the gene matches: 2. The CDR3 totals 15 residues. Written as DNA, the CDR3 is TGTGCCAGCAGTTTATCGGACAGGGCGAATTCACCCCTCCACTTT. This translates into CASSLSDRANSPLHF.

This chain connects TRBV5-6 to TRBJ2-7, with D possibly TRBD1 on 6 matching bases. The CDR3 covers 12 residues. Germline values: CDR1 SGHDT, CDR2 YYEEEE. V gave up 4 bases and J gave up 3 bases, with 8 bases separating them. CDR3 protein: CASSQDSYEQYF. As DNA, the CDR3 is TGTGCCAGCAGCCAGGACAGCTACGAGCAGTACTTC.

The rearrangement joins TRBV6-5 to TRBJ2-7; 10 bases are shared with TRBD1. The length of the CDR3 is 13 residues. J was trimmed by 5 bases and V by 6 bases; bases with no gene match: 4. CDR1 and CDR2 from the germline V gene are MNHEY and SVGAGI. Here the CDR3 DNA reads TGTGCCAGCAGGTGGACAGGGGGAAACGAGCAGTACTTC. As protein: CASRWTGGNEQYF.

This clone was observed a single time. The rearrangement uses TRBV9 and TRBJ1-2; the D is unclear. Between the trimmed V and J ends, which lost 2 bases and 4 bases, there was a span of 12 bases. The CDR3 has 14 amino acids. The germline V gene has CDR1 SGDLS and CDR2 YYNGEE. The CDR3 spells CASSVAGGSYGYTF. The CDR3 nucleotides are TGTGCCAGCAGCGTTGCGGGAGGGTCCTATGGCTACACCTTC.

The chain links TRBV7-2 to TRBJ2-7, with a tentative D call TRBD2 (7 bases). Looked up from germline, CDR1 is SGHTA and CDR2 is FQGNSA. Trimming stripped 5 bases from V and 5 bases from J, with 19 bases between. The CDR3 consists of 15 residues. The CDR3 spells CASSPAPGEGNEQYF. The CDR3, as DNA: TGTGCCAGCAGCCCCGCCCCAGGGGAGGGTAACGAGCAGTACTTC.

V gene TRBV3-1 (or the pseudogene TRBV3-2) combines with J gene TRBJ2-1; 10 nucleotides match TRBD2. CDR1 and CDR2 from the germline V gene are LGHDT and YNNKEL (reference sequence). V was pared by 4 bases and J by 8 bases, with 5 bases of the junction left unmatched. The CDR3 length is 14 residues. Here the CDR3 reads CASSRTSGSDEQFF. CDR3 nucleotides: TGTGCCAGCAGCCGGACTAGCGGTAGCGATGAGCAGTTCTTC.

The chain has TRBV4-3 and TRBJ2-1; 10 positions agree with TRBD2. J was trimmed by 3 bases and V by 5 bases; bases with no gene match: 4. The CDR3 consists of 15 residues. The germline CDR1 and CDR2 sequences are LGHNA and YSLEER. The DNA of the CDR3 is TGCGCCAGCAGCTCGGCTAGCGGGAGCTACAATGAGCAGTTCTTC. It translates to CASSSASGSYNEQFF.

This chain joins TRBV5-6 and TRBJ1-4; D gene uncertain. Germline CDR1 is SGHDT and CDR2 is YYEEEE. The CDR3 runs 15 residues. V lost 4 bases to trimming and J lost 0 bases, with 10 bases between them. The CDR3 nucleotides read TGTGCCAGCAGCCGGGTGATCGCAACTAATGAAAAACTGTTTTTT. Its translation is CASSRVIATNEKLFF.

The chain carries TRBV18 and TRBJ1-3; TRBD1 is a possible D gene (6 bases). Trimming removed 2 bases from V and 0 bases from J, with 8 bases in between. The CDR3 extends over 15 amino acids. In germline, CDR1 is KGHSH, CDR2 LQKENI. The CDR3 is CASSPGQSSGNTIYF. The CDR3 DNA follows: TGTGCCAGCTCACCAGGACAGAGCTCTGGAAACACCATATATTTT.

The rearrangement joins TRBV5-4 to TRBJ2-1; 7 bases match TRBD1. The CDR3 loop spans 16 amino acids. Trimming cost V 4 bases and J 4 bases; bases outside gene matches: 11. CDR1 and CDR2 (germline): SGHNT, YYREEE (reference sequence). The CDR3 nucleotides are TGTGCCAGCAGCGGCGCCGGGACAGCCCTTTACAATGAGCAGTTCTTC. This translates into CASSGAGTALYNEQFF.

This clone was observed once. The chain has TRBV4-3 and TRBJ2-1; tentative D call: TRBD1 (5 bases). Trimming removed 3 bases from V and 6 bases from J, with 12 bases in between. The CDR3 spans 14 residues. Germline assignment: CDR1 LGHNA and CDR2 YSLEER. The CDR3 bases are TGCGCCAGCAGCCAGGACCCAGGGTTCAATGAGCAGTTCTTC. Its protein is CASSQDPGFNEQFF.

This chain connects TRBV6-5 to TRBJ1-5; maybe TRBD1 (5 bases). The CDR3 runs to 15 residues. Germline V gene lookup returns CDR1 MNHEY and CDR2 SVGAGI. V was shortened by 6 bases and J by 1 base, with 13 bases between the two germline ends. The CDR3: CASRPSGISNQPQHF. The CDR3 DNA sequence: TGTGCCAGCAGACCTTCAGGGATCAGCAATCAGCCCCAGCATTTT.

This chain uses TRBV6-5 with TRBJ1-6; D possibly corresponds to TRBD1 (5 bases). Germline CDR1 reads MNHEY; CDR2 reads SVGAGI. Trimming shortened V by 7 bases and J by 9 bases, and 13 bases separated the two germline ends. The CDR3 sequence is 13 residues long. The CDR3 sequence is CASKGGDGSPLHF. The CDR3 DNA is TGTGCCAGCAAAGGAGGGGATGGTTCACCCCTCCACTTT.

A note on this clone: One end of the junction fails to match germline, which may point to a read error. The chain employs TRBV11-2 and TRBJ2-7, with D perhaps matching TRBD2 (5 bases). Germline CDR1 reads SGHAT; CDR2 reads FQNNGV. The CDR3 extends over 14 amino acids. The CDR3 DNA reads as TGTGCCAGCAGCCTAGAGACGGGGAACTACGAGCAGTACTTC. Translation: CASSLETGNYEQYF.

The rearrangement joins TRBV7-9 to TRBJ1-2, with 7 bases matching TRBD1. Germline CDR1 and CDR2: SEHNR and FQNEAQ (reference sequence). CDR3 length: 13 amino acids. Trimming took 5 bases from V and 6 from J; bases not matched to a gene: 6. The CDR3 region is CASSVSGTDGYTF. DNA of the CDR3: TGTGCCAGCAGCGTCAGTGGGACAGATGGCTACACCTTC. The full variable domain, its missing parts supplied by reference TRBV7-9 and TRBJ1-2, is DTGVSQNPRHKITKRGQNVTFRCDPISEHNRLYWYRQTLGQGPEFLTYFQNEAQLEKSRLLSDRFSAERPKGSFSTLEIQRTEQGDSAMYLCASSVSGTDGYTFGSGTRLTVV.

This chain joins TRBV5-1 and TRBJ2-7; 12 bases agree with TRBD2. Germline CDR1 reads SGHRS; CDR2 reads YFSETQ. Germline trimming cut 4 bases from V and 12 bases from J; bases unmatched to any gene: 11. The CDR3 is 14 residues long. The chain's CDR3 is CASSGGTSGSRRYF. CDR3 DNA sequence: TGCGCCAGCAGCGGCGGGACTAGCGGGTCTCGGCGGTACTTC.